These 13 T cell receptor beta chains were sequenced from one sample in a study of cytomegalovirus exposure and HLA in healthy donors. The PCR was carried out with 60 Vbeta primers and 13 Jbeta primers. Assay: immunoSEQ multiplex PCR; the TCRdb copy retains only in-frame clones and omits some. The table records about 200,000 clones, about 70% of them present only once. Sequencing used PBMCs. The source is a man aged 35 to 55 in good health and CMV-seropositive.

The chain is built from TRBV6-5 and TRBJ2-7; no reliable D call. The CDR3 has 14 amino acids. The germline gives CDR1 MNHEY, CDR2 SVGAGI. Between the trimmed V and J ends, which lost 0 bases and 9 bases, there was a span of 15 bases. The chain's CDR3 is CASSYSTPPAAQYF. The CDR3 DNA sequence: TGTGCCAGCAGTTACTCGACTCCCCCGGCCGCGCAGTACTTC.

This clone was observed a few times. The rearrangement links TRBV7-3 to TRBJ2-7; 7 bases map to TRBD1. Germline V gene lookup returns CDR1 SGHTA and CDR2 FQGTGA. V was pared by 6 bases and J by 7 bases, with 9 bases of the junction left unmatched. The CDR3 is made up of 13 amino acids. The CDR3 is CASSMTGSREQYF. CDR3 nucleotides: TGTGCCAGCAGTATGACAGGGTCGAGGGAGCAGTACTTC.

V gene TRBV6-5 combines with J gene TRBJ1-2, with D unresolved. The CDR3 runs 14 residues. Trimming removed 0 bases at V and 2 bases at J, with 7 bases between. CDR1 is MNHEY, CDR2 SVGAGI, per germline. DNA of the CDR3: TGTGCCAGCAGTTACTCGTGGCAGAACTATGGCTACACCTTC. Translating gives CASSYSWQNYGYTF.

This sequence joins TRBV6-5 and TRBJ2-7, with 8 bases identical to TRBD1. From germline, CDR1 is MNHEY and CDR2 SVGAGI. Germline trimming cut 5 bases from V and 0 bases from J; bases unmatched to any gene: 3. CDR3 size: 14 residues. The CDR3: CASSIGQGSYEQYF. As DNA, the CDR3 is TGTGCCAGCAGTATAGGACAGGGCTCCTACGAGCAGTACTTC.

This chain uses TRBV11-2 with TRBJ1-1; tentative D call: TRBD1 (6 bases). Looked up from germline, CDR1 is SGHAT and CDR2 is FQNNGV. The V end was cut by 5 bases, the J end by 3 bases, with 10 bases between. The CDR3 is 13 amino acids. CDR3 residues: CASSPRQDTEAFF. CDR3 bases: TGTGCCAGCAGCCCCCGACAGGACACTGAAGCTTTCTTT.

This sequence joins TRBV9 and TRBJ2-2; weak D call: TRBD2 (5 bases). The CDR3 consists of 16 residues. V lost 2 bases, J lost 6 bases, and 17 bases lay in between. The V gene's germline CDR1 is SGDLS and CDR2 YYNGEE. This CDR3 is CASSVLPERVPGELFF. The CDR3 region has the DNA TGTGCCAGCAGCGTCTTGCCTGAGAGGGTACCCGGGGAGCTGTTTTTT.

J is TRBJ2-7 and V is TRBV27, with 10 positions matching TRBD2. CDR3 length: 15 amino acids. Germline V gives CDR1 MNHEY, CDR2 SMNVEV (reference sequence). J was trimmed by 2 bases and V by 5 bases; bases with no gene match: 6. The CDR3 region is CASSPSSGGTYEQYF. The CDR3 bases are TGTGCCAGCAGTCCCTCTAGCGGGGGCACCTACGAGCAGTACTTC.

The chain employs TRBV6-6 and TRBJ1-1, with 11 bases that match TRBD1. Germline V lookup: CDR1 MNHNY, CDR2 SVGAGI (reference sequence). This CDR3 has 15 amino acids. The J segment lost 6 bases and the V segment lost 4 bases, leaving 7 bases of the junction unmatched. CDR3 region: CASSSGTGGRAEAFF. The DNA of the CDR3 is TGTGCCAGCAGTTCCGGGACAGGGGGTAGGGCTGAAGCTTTCTTT.

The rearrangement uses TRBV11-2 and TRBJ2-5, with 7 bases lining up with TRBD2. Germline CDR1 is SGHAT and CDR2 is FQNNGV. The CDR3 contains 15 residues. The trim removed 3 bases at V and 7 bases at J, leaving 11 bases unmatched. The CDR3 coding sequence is TGTGCCAGCAGCTTGGAGGGAGGGCTACGGGGGACCCAGTACTTC. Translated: CASSLEGGLRGTQYF.

The CDR3 here is CASSLGGGAGETQYF. The CDR3, as DNA: TGTGCCAGCAGCTTAGGTGGGGGGGCAGGAGAGACCCAGTACTTC. The chain is built from TRBV7-2 and TRBJ2-5; possible D gene TRBD2, 7 bases. The CDR3 has 15 residues. Between the trimmed V and J ends, which lost 1 base and 4 bases, there was a span of 13 bases. Germline V lookup: CDR1 SGHTA, CDR2 FQGNSA.

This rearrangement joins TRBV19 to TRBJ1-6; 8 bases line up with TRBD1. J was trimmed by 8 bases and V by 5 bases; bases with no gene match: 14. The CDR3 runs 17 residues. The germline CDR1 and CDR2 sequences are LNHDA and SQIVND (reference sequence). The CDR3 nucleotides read TGTGCCAGTAGTCCCACCCGGGACAGGAGGTCCCATTCACCCCTCCACTTT. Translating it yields CASSPTRDRRSHSPLHF.

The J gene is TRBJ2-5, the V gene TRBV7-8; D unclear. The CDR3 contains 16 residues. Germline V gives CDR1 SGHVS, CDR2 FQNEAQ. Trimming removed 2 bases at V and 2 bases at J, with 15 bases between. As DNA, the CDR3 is TGTGCCAGCAGCTTAATGGGCTTGGGTGCACAAGAGACCCAGTACTTC. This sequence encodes CASSLMGLGAQETQYF.

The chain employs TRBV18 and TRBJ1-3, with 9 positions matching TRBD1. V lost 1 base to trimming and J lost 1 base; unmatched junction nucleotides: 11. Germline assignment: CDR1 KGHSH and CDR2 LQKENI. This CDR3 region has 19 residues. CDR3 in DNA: TGTGCCAGCTCACCACTGGGACAGGGCGGAACTTCTTCTGGAAACACCATATATTTT. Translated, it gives CASSPLGQGGTSSGNTIYF.